This T cell receptor beta chain was recovered during a study of shared clonotypes between healthy human individuals. General observations from the study: Only blood was sampled; tissue repertoires likely differ.

DNA at about 190 ng, about 30,000 T cell genomes, went into sorted-subset replicate PCRs. TCRdb's copy holds only in-frame clones and misses some; the assay was immunoSEQ multiplex PCR. This sample has about 1 million clones, with about 70% found just once. V gave up 1 base and J gave up 0 bases, with 16 bases separating them. This CDR3 comprises 17 residues. The germline V gene has CDR1 SGHTA and CDR2 FQGNSA. The table lists this clone with a count of one. The antigen remains unidentified. The donors, healthy adults who were HIV-negative, had experienced no recent acute infections or vaccinations. All donors were Caucasian adults living in Nashville, Tennessee.

The sequenced material came from memory CD4+ T cells sorted from blood. Subset indicated: CD45RA-negative fraction. The clonotype originates from a man younger than 35 in good health. J is TRBJ2-7 and V is TRBV7-2; tentatively, D is TRBD2 (6 bases). CDR3 sequence (DNA): TGTGCCAGCAGCTTAGGGCCGGCGGGGATAATCTCCTACGAGCAGTACTTC. It codes for CASSLGPAGIISYEQYF.